This TCR beta chain was obtained from a study of blood T cell repertoires in COVID-19. Study as a whole: PBMCs, B-cell-depleted T cells, or T cells provided the cDNA or gDNA that made up the material.

The authors' processing: Nucleated cell counts were estimated from reference gene primer amplification. TCRdb's copy holds only in-frame clones and misses some; the assay was immunoSEQ multiplex PCR. V and J calls and clone size follow that table, whereas D and trimming were derived from the DNA. The table includes about 240,000 clones, 70% to 90% detected once. This TCR derives from a woman in her thirties or forties with acute COVID-19. The sequenced material came from PBMCs or T cells enriched from blood (not recorded which).

CDR3 in amino acids: CASSLDAGTQFF. For the CDR3, the DNA is TGCGCCAGCAGCTTGGACGCCGGGACTCAGTTCTTC. The chain links TRBV5-1 to TRBJ2-1, with D perhaps TRBD2 (6 bases). Trimming left V 0 bases short and J 13 bases short, with 11 bases between. There are 12 residues in the CDR3. Germline V gene sequence: CDR1 SGHRS, CDR2 YFSETQ.